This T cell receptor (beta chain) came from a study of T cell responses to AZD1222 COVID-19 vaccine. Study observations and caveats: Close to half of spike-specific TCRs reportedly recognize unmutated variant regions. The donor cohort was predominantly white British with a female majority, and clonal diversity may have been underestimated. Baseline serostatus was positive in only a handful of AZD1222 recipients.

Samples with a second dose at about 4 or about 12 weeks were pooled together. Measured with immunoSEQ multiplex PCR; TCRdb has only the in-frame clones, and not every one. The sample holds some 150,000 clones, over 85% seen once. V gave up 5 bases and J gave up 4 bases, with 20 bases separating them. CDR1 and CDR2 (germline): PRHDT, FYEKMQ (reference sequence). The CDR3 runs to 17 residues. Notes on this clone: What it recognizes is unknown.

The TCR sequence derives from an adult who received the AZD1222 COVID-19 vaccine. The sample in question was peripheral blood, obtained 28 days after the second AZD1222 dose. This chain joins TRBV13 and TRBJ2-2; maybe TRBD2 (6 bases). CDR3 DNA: TGTGCCAGCAGCGGGCGGGCTAGCGAATTAGGCACCGGGGAGCTGTTTTTT. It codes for CASSGRASELGTGELFF. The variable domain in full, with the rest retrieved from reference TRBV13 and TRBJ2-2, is AAGVIQSPRHLIKEKRETATLKCYPIPRHDTVYWYQQGPGQDPQFLISFYEKMQSDKGSIPDRFSAQQFSDYHSELNMSSLELGDSALYFCASSGRASELGTGELFFGEGSRLTVL.